This T cell receptor beta chain emerged from a study of post-analysis software for immune sequencing data. Study at large: Disease courses included relapsing-remitting, secondary progressive and progressive-relapsing multiple sclerosis. Study-wide results and limits: Compared with controls, patients had more of 4 or 5 TRBV segments, including TRBV5-6, TRBV5-1 and TRBV20-1.

This clonotype occurred a few times. Its matching antigen is unknown. J was trimmed by 2 bases and V by 4 bases; bases with no gene match: 2. This CDR3 is built from 13 residues. Germline V lookup: CDR1 SQVTM, CDR2 ANQGSEA. Libraries were made from TCR beta cDNA, and they carried unique molecular identifiers. MiXCR, applied by TCRdb to the PCR reads, yields one record per CDR3 protein. The data show hundreds of thousands of distinct CDR3 sequences, with more than 50% seen just once and around 10% held by the top ten. The clonotype comes from a girl aged 2 to 10 with multiple sclerosis. The specimen was blood. J is TRBJ2-7 and V is TRBV29-1; 10 bases are shared with TRBD2. This CDR3 is CSVGTSGAYEQYF. CDR3 sequence (DNA): TGCAGCGTTGGGACTAGCGGCGCCTACGAGCAGTACTTC.